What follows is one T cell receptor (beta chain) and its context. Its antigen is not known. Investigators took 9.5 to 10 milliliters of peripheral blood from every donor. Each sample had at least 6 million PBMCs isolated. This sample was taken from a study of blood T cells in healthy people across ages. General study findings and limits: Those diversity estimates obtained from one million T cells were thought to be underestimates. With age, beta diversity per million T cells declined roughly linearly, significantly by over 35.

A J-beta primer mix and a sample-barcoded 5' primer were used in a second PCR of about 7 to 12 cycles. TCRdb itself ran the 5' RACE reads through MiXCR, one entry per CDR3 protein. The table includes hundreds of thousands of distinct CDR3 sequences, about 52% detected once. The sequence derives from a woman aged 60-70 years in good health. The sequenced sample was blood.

CDR3 sequence (DNA): TGCAGCGTTGGTAACAGGCTAAACCGGGGGGAGCAGTACTTC. It is translated as CSVGNRLNRGEQYF. The J gene is TRBJ2-7, the V gene TRBV29-1; maybe TRBD2 (6 bases). This CDR3 comprises 14 residues. V was clipped by 4 bases and J by 7 bases, with 20 bases between them. Germline lookup yields CDR1 SQVTM and CDR2 ANQGSEA.